Listed below are T cell receptor beta chains from one sample, sequenced in a study of T cells in Graves' hyperthyroidism and ophthalmopathy. TCRdb independently ran MiXCR on the multiplex PCR reads; one entry per CDR3 protein. The sample holds about 400,000 distinct CDR3 sequences, about 14% seen once. Sequencing input: blood. Receptor source: a woman in her 30s with Graves' ophthalmopathy. The CDR3 runs from the conserved cysteine through the conserved F or W. A D gene is named only where the DNA matches it firmly. Clone size is given for some rows only: seen once, a few or many times, or a class if the clone is expanded.

clone size	J gene	V gene	D gene	CDR3 protein	CDR3 DNA
-	TRBJ2-2	TRBV5-4	-	CASSLALVDTGELFF	TGTGCCAGCAGCTTGGCTTTGGTGGACACCGGGGAGCTGTTTTTT
many	TRBJ1-2	TRBV28	-	CASSIGIGYTF	TGTGCCAGCAGCATAGGGATCGGCTACACCTTC
many	TRBJ2-5	TRBV3-1	-	CASSHMSETQFF	TGTGCCAGCAGCCACATGTCAGAGACTCAATTCTTC
many	TRBJ2-5	TRBV7-2	-	CASSSSLQETQYF	TGTGCCAGCAGCTCATCACTCCAAGAGACCCAGTACTTC
few	TRBJ1-4	TRBV27	-	CASSLSTPGFNEKLFF	TGTGCCAGCAGTTTATCTACCCCCGGGTTTAATGAAAAACTGTTTTTT
many	TRBJ1-6	TRBV28	-	CASSLPGLTSYNSPLHF	TGTGCCAGCAGTTTACCCGGCCTGACCTCCTATAATTCACCCCTCCACTTT
-	TRBJ2-7	TRBV6-2/TRBV6-3	-	CASSSDRYEQYF	TGTGCCAGCAGTTCTGACAGGTACGAGCAGTACTTC
many	TRBJ1-4	TRBV5-5	TRBD1	CASSSLGPGGEKLFF	TGTGCCAGCAGCTCTCTCGGGCCAGGGGGAGAAAAACTGTTTTTT
few	TRBJ1-5	TRBV2	TRBD1	CASSGRGQENQPQHF	TGTGCCAGCAGTGGTAGGGGACAGGAAAATCAGCCCCAGCATTTT
many	TRBJ1-1	TRBV19	-	CASSTLGSYTEAFF	TGTGCCAGTAGTACTTTGGGGTCTTACACTGAAGCTTTCTTT
many	TRBJ1-4	TRBV6-5	TRBD1	CASSYYWRGGEEKLFF	TGTGCCAGCAGTTACTACTGGAGAGGGGGCGAAGAAAAACTGTTTTTT
few	TRBJ2-1	TRBV10-1	-	CASSDFRLGHNEQFF	TGCGCCAGCAGTGATTTCAGACTAGGGCACAATGAGCAGTTCTTC
many	TRBJ2-5	TRBV2	-	CASSPPGSGETQYF	TGTGCCAGCAGCCCCCCGGGGTCTGGAGAGACCCAGTACTTC
-	TRBJ2-1	TRBV6-2/TRBV6-3	-	CASSPWPADNEQFF	TGTGCCAGCAGCCCTTGGCCGGCTGACAATGAGCAGTTCTTC
many	TRBJ2-1	TRBV20-1	-	CSASGASTLDNEQFF	TGCAGTGCTAGTGGGGCTAGCACCCTTGACAATGAGCAGTTCTTC
once	TRBJ2-1	TRBV7-3	-	CASSSGPRQFF	TGTGCCAGCAGCTCGGGACCCCGCCAGTTCTTC
many	TRBJ2-3	TRBV5-6	-	CASSQTPRMSDTQYF	TGTGCCAGCAGCCAGACACCAAGGATGTCAGATACGCAGTATTTT
-	TRBJ2-1	TRBV10-3	-	CAISESIGVLEQFF	TGTGCCATCAGTGAGTCCATCGGAGTGCTTGAGCAGTTCTTC